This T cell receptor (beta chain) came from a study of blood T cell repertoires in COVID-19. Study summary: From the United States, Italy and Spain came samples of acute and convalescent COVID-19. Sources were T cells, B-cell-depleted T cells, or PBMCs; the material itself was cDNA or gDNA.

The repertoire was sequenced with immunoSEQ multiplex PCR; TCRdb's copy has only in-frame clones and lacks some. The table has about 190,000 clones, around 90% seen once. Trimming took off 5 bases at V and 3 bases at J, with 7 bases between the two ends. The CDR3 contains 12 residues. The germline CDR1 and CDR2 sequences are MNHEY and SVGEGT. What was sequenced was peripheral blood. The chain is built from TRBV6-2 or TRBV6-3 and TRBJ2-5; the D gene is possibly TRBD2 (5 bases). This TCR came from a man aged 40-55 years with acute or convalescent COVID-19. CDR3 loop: CASSPGEETQYF. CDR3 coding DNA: TGTGCCAGCAGTCCCGGGGAAGAGACCCAGTACTTC.